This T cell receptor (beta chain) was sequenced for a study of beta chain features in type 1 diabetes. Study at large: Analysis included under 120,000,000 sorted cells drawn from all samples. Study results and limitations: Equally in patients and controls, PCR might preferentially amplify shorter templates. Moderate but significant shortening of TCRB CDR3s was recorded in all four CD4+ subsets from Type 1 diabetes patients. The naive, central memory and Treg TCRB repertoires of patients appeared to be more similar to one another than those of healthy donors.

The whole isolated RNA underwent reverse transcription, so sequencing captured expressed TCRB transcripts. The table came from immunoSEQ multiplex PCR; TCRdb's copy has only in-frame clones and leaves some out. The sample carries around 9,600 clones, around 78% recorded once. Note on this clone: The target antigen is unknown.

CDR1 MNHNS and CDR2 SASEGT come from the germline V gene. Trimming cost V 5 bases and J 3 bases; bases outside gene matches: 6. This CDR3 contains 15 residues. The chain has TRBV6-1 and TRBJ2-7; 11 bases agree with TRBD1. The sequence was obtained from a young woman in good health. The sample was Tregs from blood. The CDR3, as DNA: TGTGCCAGCAGTTGGGGGGGACAGGGGGTCTACGAGCAGTACTTC. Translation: CASSWGGQGVYEQYF.